Listed below are T cell receptor beta chains from one sample, sequenced in a study of a mutant IDH1 vaccine in newly diagnosed glioma. The antigens these receptors bind are not known. Sequenced by immunoSEQ multiplex PCR; TCRdb stores in-frame clones only, minus some. The profile shows some 30,000 clones, 79% of them singletons. The sequences come from PBMCs, collected from a glioma patient whose treatment included an IDH1 peptide vaccine. The origin of the receptors is a woman aged 25 to 39 with glioma. Some clones in this sample may be carry-over from other donors' samples. Each CDR3 is given with its conserved first and last residue.

j_gene: TRBJ2-7; v_gene: TRBV27; CDR3aa: CASSPPGLAGVYEQYF
j_gene: TRBJ2-1; v_gene: TRBV4-1; CDR3aa: CASSQPLIAAYNEQFF
j_gene: TRBJ1-5; v_gene: TRBV5-6; CDR3aa: CASSTRTGGRNQPQHF
j_gene: TRBJ2-7; v_gene: TRBV7-9; CDR3aa: CASSPRADSKNEQYF
j_gene: TRBJ2-7; v_gene: TRBV5-5; CDR3aa: CASSLGTEQYF
j_gene: TRBJ2-3; v_gene: TRBV6-5; CDR3aa: CASSFERETDTQYF
j_gene: TRBJ1-1; v_gene: TRBV4-1; CDR3aa: CASSSGQLNTEAFF
j_gene: TRBJ2-7; v_gene: TRBV10-2; CDR3aa: CASSGVPYEQYF
j_gene: TRBJ2-7; v_gene: TRBV6-1; CDR3aa: CASSLLDSLYEQYF
j_gene: TRBJ1-1; v_gene: TRBV12-5; CDR3aa: CASGLDRDARNTEAFF